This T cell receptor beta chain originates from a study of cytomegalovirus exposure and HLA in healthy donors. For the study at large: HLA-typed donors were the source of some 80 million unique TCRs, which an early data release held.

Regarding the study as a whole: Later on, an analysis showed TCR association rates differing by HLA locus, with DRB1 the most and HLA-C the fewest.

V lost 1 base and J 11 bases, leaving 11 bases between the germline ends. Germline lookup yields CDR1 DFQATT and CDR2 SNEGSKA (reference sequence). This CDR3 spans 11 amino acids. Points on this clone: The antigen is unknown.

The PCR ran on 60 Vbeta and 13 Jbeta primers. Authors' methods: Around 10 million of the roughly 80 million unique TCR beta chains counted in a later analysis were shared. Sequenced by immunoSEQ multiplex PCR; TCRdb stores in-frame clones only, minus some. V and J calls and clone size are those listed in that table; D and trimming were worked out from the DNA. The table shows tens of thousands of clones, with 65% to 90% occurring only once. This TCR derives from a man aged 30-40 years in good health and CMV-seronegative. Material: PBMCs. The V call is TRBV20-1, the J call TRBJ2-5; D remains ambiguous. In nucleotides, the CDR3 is TGCAGTGCTAGAGGTTCGGGTGAGCAGTACTTC. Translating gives CSARGSGEQYF.